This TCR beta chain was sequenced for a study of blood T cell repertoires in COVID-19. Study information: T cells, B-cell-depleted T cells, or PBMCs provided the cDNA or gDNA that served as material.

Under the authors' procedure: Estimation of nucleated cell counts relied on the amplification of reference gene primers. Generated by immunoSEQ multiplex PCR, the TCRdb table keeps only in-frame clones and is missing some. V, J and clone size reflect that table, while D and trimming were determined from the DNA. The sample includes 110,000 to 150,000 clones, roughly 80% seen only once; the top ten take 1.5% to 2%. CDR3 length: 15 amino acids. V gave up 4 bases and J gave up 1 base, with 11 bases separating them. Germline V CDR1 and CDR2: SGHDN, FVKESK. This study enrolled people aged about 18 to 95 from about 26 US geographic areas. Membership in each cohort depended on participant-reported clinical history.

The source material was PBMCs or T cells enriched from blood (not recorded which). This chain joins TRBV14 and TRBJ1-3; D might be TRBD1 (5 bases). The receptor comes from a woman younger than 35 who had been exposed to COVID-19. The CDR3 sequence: CASSRLTGSGNTIYF. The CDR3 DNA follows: TGTGCCAGCAGCCGACTTACAGGATCTGGAAACACCATATATTTT.